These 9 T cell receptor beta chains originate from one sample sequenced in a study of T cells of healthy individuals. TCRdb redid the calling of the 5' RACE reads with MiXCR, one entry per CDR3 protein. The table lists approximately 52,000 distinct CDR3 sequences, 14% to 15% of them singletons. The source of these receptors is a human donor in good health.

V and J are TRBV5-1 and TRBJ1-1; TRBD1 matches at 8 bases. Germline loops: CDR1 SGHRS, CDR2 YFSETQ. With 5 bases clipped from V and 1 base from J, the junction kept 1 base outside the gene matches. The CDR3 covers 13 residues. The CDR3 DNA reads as TGCGCCAGCAGGGGGACAGGGAACACTGAAGCTTTCTTT. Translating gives CASRGTGNTEAFF. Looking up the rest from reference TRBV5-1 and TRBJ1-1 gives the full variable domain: KAGVTQTPRYLIKTRGQQVTLSCSPISGHRSVSWYQQTPGQGLQFLFEYFSETQRNKGNFPGRFSGRQFSNSRSEMNVSTLELGDSALYLCASRGTGNTEAFFGQGTRLTVV.

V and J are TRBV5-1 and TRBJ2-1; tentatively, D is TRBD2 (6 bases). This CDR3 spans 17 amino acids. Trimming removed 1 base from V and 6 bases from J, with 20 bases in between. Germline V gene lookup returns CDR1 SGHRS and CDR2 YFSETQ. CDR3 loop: CASSLTGDGSSRNEQFF. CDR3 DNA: TGCGCCAGCAGCTTGACGGGAGACGGGAGCAGCCGCAATGAGCAGTTCTTC.

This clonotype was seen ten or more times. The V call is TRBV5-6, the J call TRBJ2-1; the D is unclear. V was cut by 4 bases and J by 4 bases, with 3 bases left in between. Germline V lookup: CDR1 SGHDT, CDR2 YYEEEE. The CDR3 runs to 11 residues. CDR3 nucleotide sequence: TGTGCCAGCAGCCGATACAATGAGCAGTTCTTC. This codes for CASSRYNEQFF.

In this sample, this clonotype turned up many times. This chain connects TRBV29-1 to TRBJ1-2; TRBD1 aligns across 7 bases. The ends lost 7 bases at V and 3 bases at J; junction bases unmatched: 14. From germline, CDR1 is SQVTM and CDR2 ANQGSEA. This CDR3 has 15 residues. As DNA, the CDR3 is TGCAGCGCCTCCCGGGACAGCTGGGGGGACTATGGCTACACCTTC. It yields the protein CSASRDSWGDYGYTF.

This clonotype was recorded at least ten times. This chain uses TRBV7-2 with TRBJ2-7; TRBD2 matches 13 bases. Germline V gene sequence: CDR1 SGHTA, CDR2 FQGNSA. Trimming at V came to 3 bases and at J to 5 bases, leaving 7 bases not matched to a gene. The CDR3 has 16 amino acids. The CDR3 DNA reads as TGTGCCAGCAGCTTGTACTCCGGGACTAGCGGGAACGAGCAGTACTTC. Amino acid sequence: CASSLYSGTSGNEQYF.

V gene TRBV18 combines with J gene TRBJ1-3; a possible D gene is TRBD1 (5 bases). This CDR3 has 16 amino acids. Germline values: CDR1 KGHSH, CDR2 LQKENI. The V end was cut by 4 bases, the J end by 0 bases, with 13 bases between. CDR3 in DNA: TGTGCCAGCTCACGAGACCCGGGGGGCTCTGGAAACACCATATATTTT. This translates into CASSRDPGGSGNTIYF. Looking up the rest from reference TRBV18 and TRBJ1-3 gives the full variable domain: NAGVMQNPRHLVRRRGQEARLRCSPMKGHSHVYWYRQLPEEGLKFMVYLQKENIIDESGMPKERFSAEFPKEGPSILRIQQVVRGDSAAYFCASSRDPGGSGNTIYFGEGSWLTVV.

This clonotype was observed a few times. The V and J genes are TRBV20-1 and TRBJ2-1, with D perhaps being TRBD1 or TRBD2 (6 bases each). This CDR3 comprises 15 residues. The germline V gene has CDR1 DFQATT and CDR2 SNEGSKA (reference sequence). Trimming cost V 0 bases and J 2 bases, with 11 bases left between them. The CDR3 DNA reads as TGCAGTGCTAGAGATCAAGGGGGGACCTACAATGAGCAGTTCTTC. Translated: CSARDQGGTYNEQFF.

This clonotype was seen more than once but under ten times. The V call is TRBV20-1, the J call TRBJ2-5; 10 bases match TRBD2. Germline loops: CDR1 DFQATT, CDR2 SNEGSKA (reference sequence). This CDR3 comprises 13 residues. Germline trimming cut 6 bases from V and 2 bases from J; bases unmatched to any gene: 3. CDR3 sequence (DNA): TGCAGTGCCTCAGCGGGGGGGCAAGAGACCCAGTACTTC. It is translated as CSASAGGQETQYF.

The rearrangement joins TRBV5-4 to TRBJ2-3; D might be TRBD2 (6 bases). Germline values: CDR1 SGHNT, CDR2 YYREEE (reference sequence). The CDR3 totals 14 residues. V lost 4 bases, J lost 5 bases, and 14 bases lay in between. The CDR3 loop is CASSPAGGGDTQYF. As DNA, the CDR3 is TGTGCCAGCAGCCCGGCCGGGGGAGGAGATACGCAGTATTTT.